There are a few counts of the clone carrying this T cell receptor beta chain. The sample belongs to a study of T cell repertoires in cytomegalovirus infection. In the study overall: Public TCR beta signatures provided an indication of both CMV infection and a matching HLA type.

Germline V gene sequence: CDR1 LNHDA, CDR2 SQIVND (reference sequence). The germline V and J ends were trimmed by 4 bases and 4 bases, with 26 bases remaining between them. The CDR3 extends over 19 amino acids. TCRdb used MiXCR to reprocess the reads, holding one entry per CDR3 protein. The sample includes 740,000 or so distinct CDR3 sequences, approximately 40% of them seen just once. Sequencing used PBMCs. This sequence joins TRBV19 and TRBJ1-5; D possibly corresponds to TRBD1 (5 bases). The clonotype comes from a human donor in good health (CMV status not recorded). Some clones in this sample may be carry-over from other donors' samples. CDR3 amino acids: CASSTGLALYGAANQPQHF. The DNA of the CDR3 is TGTGCCAGTAGTACGGGACTAGCGCTGTACGGGGCTGCAAATCAGCCCCAGCATTTT.